This section outlines one T cell receptor beta chain sequence together with its context. This clone may be a read error of a much larger clone one base away. This sample was taken from a study of cytomegalovirus exposure and HLA in healthy donors. A multiplex PCR was run with 60 Vbeta primers and 13 Jbeta primers. Sequencing was performed with immunoSEQ multiplex PCR; in TCRdb, only in-frame clones are kept and a portion is missing. The sample lists around 100,000 clones, roughly three quarters occurring once. The ends were cut back, 0 bases at V and 7 bases at J, with 20 bases in the middle. CDR1 is SGHDT, CDR2 YYEEEE, per germline. This CDR3 region has 16 residues.

The sequenced sample consisted of PBMCs. The TCR originated in a man aged 45-65 years in good health and CMV-seropositive. This chain joins TRBV5-6 and TRBJ2-7; D might be TRBD2 (5 bases). The CDR3 loop is CASSLGTGSSYNEQYF. In nucleotides, the CDR3 is TGTGCCAGCAGCTTGGGGACGGGGAGCTCCTACAATGAGCAGTACTTC.